This T cell receptor (beta chain) was retrieved from a study of lymphopenia after photon versus proton radiotherapy (dated by TCRdb to about 2019). As for the study more broadly: The immunological effects of photon versus proton radiation therapy were compared in patients with gastrointestinal tumors who developed high-grade lymphopenia. The cohort included about 18 patients with gastrointestinal tumors who developed lymphopenia after receiving either photon or proton therapy. The goal of the study was to describe how the two radiation modalities differ in their effects on the immune system. The study at large found these results: The authors looked at the survival association only in patients who died, and they framed better survival with proton therapy as a possibility rather than a demonstrated result. Among patients across the cohort who died, overall survival time showed an inverse correlation with a larger post-nadir drop in TCR diversity. Relative stability during treatment was observed in proton-treated patients, whereas loss of naive T cells and TCR diversity and gain of effector/memory populations were observed in photon-treated patients. After the lymphocyte count nadir, oligoclonal expansion, especially of CD8+ Temra cells, was observed in photon-treated repertoires, and the drop in diversity was driven by this expansion.

Note on this clone: The clone's antigen remains unknown. Base quality data are lacking; no much larger clone is found one base away.

For CDR1 and CDR2, the germline V gene lists MGHDK and SYGVNS. Measured from the cysteine to the phenylalanine, the CDR3 is 13 residues long. The kept DNA is CDR3 alone, 39 bases in frame from the first base. Trimming removed 2 bases from V and 0 bases from J, leaving 4 bases between the germline ends. Library construction relied on the immunoSEQ multiplex PCR assay. T cell repertoires were profiled by deep sequencing of rearranged TCR beta loci, alongside multiparametric flow cytometry. Here the immuneACCESS table is served through TCRdb, limited to in-frame sequences with V and J called. Missing clones are a known gap in these copies; in checked studies unresolved V genes cover under half, and the rest lacks a known reason. Across this sample there are roughly 58,000 clones, with approximately 90% seen only once. About 13% of the sample comes from the top ten.

The source is an elderly man with esophageal cancer. The sample in question was peripheral blood, obtained from a patient treated with proton-based radiotherapy. The chain is assembled from TRBV25-1 and TRBJ2-5, with the D gene not clear enough to name. The sequenced DNA: TGTGCCAGCAGTGAACAGAACCAAGAGACCCAGTACTTC. The translation is CASSEQNQETQYF.